This entry lists 21 T cell receptor beta chains sequenced from one sample in a study of a mutant IDH1 vaccine in newly diagnosed glioma. Sequencing used immunoSEQ multiplex PCR; TCRdb keeps in-frame clones, though not all of them. There are about 62,000 clones in the sample; around 83% occur only once, and about 4% lies in the top ten. Time point: week 47, end of study. Doses consisted of 300 ug of mutant IDH1 20-mer peptide each, paired with topical imiquimod. Which antigens these TCRs recognize remains unknown. The sequenced sample was PBMCs, obtained from a glioma patient whose treatment included an IDH1 peptide vaccine. The receptors derive from a man aged 25 to 40 with glioma.

The CDR3 DNA is TGTGCCAGCAGTACAGACAGGGATGGAAACACCATATATTTT. Its translation: CASSTDRDGNTIYF. The rearrangement links TRBV6-6 to TRBJ1-3; 7 bases line up with TRBD1. Germline CDR1 reads MNHNY; CDR2 reads SVGAGI (reference sequence). The CDR3 runs 14 residues. The V gene end was trimmed by 5 bases and the J gene end by 3 bases; junction bases not matched to a gene: 4.

The V gene is TRBV27, the J gene TRBJ2-2; D not resolved. V gave up 0 bases and J gave up 6 bases, with 2 bases separating them. CDR1 is MNHEY and CDR2 is SMNVEV in the germline V gene (reference sequence). The CDR3 is 12 residues long. CDR3 bases: TGTGCCAGCAGTTTATCGGCCGGGGAGCTGTTTTTT. It is translated as CASSLSAGELFF.

This chain uses TRBV28 with TRBJ2-6, with D maybe TRBD1 (7 bases). The CDR3 runs to 16 residues. CDR1 and CDR2 from the germline V gene are MDHEN and SYDVKM. Between the trimmed V and J ends, which lost 6 bases and 0 bases, there was a span of 12 bases. Here the CDR3 reads CASRAGGISGANVLTF. The CDR3 region has the DNA TGTGCCAGCAGGGCAGGGGGGATCTCTGGGGCCAACGTCCTGACTTTC.

This clone has more than one count but fewer than ten. The chain links TRBV2 to TRBJ1-5; the match to TRBD1 covers 8 bases. The V and J ends lost 6 bases and 1 base, in that order; junction bases with no gene match: 8. Germline lookup yields CDR1 SNHLY and CDR2 FYNNEI. The CDR3 length is 16 residues. The CDR3 here is CASRNDRQGSNQPQHF. The CDR3 nucleotides are TGTGCCAGCAGGAACGACCGACAGGGGAGCAATCAGCCCCAGCATTTT.

The V call is TRBV7-2, the J call TRBJ1-3; weak D call: TRBD1 (5 bases). V was shortened by 1 base and J by 4 bases, with 11 bases between the two germline ends. From germline, CDR1 is SGHTA and CDR2 FQGNSA. The CDR3 is made up of 15 amino acids. The DNA for the CDR3 is TGTGCCAGCAGCTTAGAGGGGCTGTGGGGAAACACCATATATTTT. It encodes CASSLEGLWGNTIYF.

The chain uses TRBV27 and TRBJ2-5; a possible D gene is TRBD2 (5 bases). V dropped 1 base and J dropped 5 bases, with 8 bases sitting between them. There are 13 residues in the CDR3. Germline assignment: CDR1 MNHEY and CDR2 SMNVEV (reference sequence). The DNA for the CDR3 is TGTGCCAGCAGTTTATATTGGAGGGAGACCCAGTACTTC. Translated: CASSLYWRETQYF.

The rearrangement uses TRBV7-6 and TRBJ1-5, with a tentative D call TRBD1 (6 bases). The CDR3 runs 15 residues. Looked up from germline, CDR1 is SGHVS and CDR2 is FNYEAQ. Trimming took off 5 bases at V and 2 bases at J, with 13 bases between the two ends. Here the CDR3 reads CASSLEGGGNQPQHF. The CDR3 DNA sequence: TGTGCCAGCAGCCTCGAGGGGGGCGGCAATCAGCCCCAGCATTTT.

The chain recombines TRBV15 with TRBJ1-2, with 7 bases lining up with TRBD1. The V gene's germline CDR1 is LNHNV and CDR2 YYDKDF (reference sequence). V was pared by 1 base and J by 7 bases, with 15 bases of the junction left unmatched. The CDR3 has 17 residues. The CDR3, as DNA: TGTGCCACCAGCAGAGCGAAGGTAATGACAGGGAATAGTGGCTACACCTTC. The encoded protein is CATSRAKVMTGNSGYTF.

The chain links TRBV7-9 to TRBJ1-2; unclear D gene. CDR1 is SEHNR, CDR2 FQNEAQ, per germline (reference sequence). V was clipped by 3 bases and J by 7 bases, with 12 bases between them. The CDR3 covers 13 residues. This CDR3 is CASSFGGFVGYTF. CDR3 DNA sequence: TGTGCCAGCAGCTTTGGAGGGTTCGTTGGCTACACCTTC. Using reference TRBV7-9 and TRBJ1-2 for the parts outside the CDR3, the full variable domain is DTGVSQNPRHKITKRGQNVTFRCDPISEHNRLYWYRQTLGQGPEFLTYFQNEAQLEKSRLLSDRFSAERPKGSFSTLEIQRTEQGDSAMYLCASSFGGFVGYTFGSGTRLTVV.

The V call is TRBV5-4, the J call TRBJ1-1; no firm D call. The V gene's germline CDR1 is SGHNT and CDR2 YYREEE (reference sequence). The CDR3 is 14 amino acids. V was clipped by 1 base and J by 1 base, with 8 bases between them. The CDR3 nucleotides are TGTGCCAGCAGCTTGACGGGGTCGAACACTGAAGCTTTCTTT. Protein product: CASSLTGSNTEAFF.

The rearrangement links TRBV5-6 to TRBJ2-2; D perhaps matches TRBD1 (7 bases). V was cut by 4 bases and J by 5 bases, with 18 bases left in between. Germline CDR1 reads SGHDT; CDR2 reads YYEEEE. This CDR3 region has 16 residues. DNA for the CDR3: TGTGCCAGCAGCCCCCCGGAGACAGGGAGGACCGGGGAGCTGTTTTTT. As protein: CASSPPETGRTGELFF.

The CDR3 is CASSLMGAGQPQHF. The CDR3 DNA follows: TGTGCCAGCAGTTTAATGGGGGCGGGCCAGCCCCAGCATTTT. The gene calls are TRBV28 and TRBJ1-5; D is perhaps TRBD1 (6 bases). V lost 2 bases and J lost 7, with 12 bases in between. Germline V gene data show CDR1 as MDHEN and CDR2 as SYDVKM. The CDR3 covers 14 residues.

The chain couples TRBV7-9 to TRBJ1-1; D not certain. In germline, CDR1 is SEHNR, CDR2 FQNEAQ (reference sequence). Deletions cut 3 bases from V and 0 bases from J, with 5 bases between. CDR3 length equals 13 residues. The CDR3 region is CASSFSMNTEAFF. CDR3 bases: TGTGCCAGCAGCTTTTCAATGAACACTGAAGCTTTCTTT.

Judged by abundance, this clone is medium-sized. The J gene is TRBJ2-7, the V gene TRBV7-9, with TRBD2 matching over 8 bases. The V segment lost 5 bases and the J segment 3 bases; nucleotides outside the gene matches: 3. CDR1 is SEHNR and CDR2 is FQNEAQ in the germline V gene (reference sequence). The CDR3 is 13 residues long. As DNA, the CDR3 is TGTGCCAGCAGCCCCGGGACTAGCTACGAGCAGTACTTC. It specifies CASSPGTSYEQYF.

This sequence joins TRBV18 and TRBJ1-2; 10 nucleotides match TRBD1. This CDR3 has 14 residues. V lost 8 bases to trimming and J lost 7 bases; unmatched junction nucleotides: 10. Germline V gene sequence: CDR1 KGHSH, CDR2 LQKENI. CDR3 coding DNA: TGTGCCAGCGTGCTGGACAGGGGGAAACTTGGCTACACCTTC. This gives the protein CASVLDRGKLGYTF.

This clone is a singleton in its sample. The chain uses TRBV5-5 and TRBJ1-1, with D hard to call. CDR1 is SGHKS, CDR2 YYEKEE, per germline (reference sequence). V lost 0 bases, J lost 1 base, and 7 bases lay in between. CDR3 length: 14 residues. CDR3 coding DNA: TGTGCCAGCAGCTTGGGGGCGGGGAACACTGAAGCTTTCTTT. Translated: CASSLGAGNTEAFF.

This clone was observed a few times. This rearrangement joins TRBV6-5 to TRBJ1-1; 7 bases map to TRBD1. The CDR3 totals 13 residues. Germline CDR1 and CDR2: MNHEY and SVGAGI. The V gene end was trimmed by 6 bases and the J gene end by 4 bases; junction bases not matched to a gene: 5. DNA of the CDR3: TGTGCCAGCAGAAGGGGGCCTCGCACTGAAGCTTTCTTT. It yields the protein CASRRGPRTEAFF.

The chain is built from TRBV29-1 and TRBJ1-2; no reliable D call. The germline V gene encodes CDR1 SQVTM and CDR2 ANQGSEA. V was trimmed by 5 bases and J by 2 bases, leaving 6 bases between them. This CDR3 region has 11 residues. The CDR3 DNA sequence: TGCAGCGTTTCCAAGAACTATGGCTACACCTTC. Its protein is CSVSKNYGYTF.

The J gene is TRBJ2-5, the V gene TRBV28; D is undetermined. V was cut by 6 bases and J by 2 bases, with 7 bases left in between. This CDR3 is built from 12 residues. In germline, CDR1 is MDHEN, CDR2 SYDVKM. CDR3: CASRWGQETQYF. The CDR3 DNA follows: TGTGCCAGCAGGTGGGGACAAGAGACCCAGTACTTC.

This clone appeared a single time. The J gene is TRBJ2-7, the V gene TRBV5-1; the D gene could be TRBD1 or TRBD2 (5 bases each). V was cut by 7 bases and J by 7 bases, with 21 bases left in between. This CDR3 is 14 amino acids long. Germline V gene data show CDR1 as SGHRS and CDR2 as YFSETQ. CDR3 in amino acids: CASRFRDQVGEQYF. Here the CDR3 DNA reads TGCGCCAGCCGATTCCGGGACCAAGTGGGGGAGCAGTACTTC. The full variable domain, rest sourced from reference TRBV5-1 and TRBJ2-7, is KAGVTQTPRYLIKTRGQQVTLSCSPISGHRSVSWYQQTPGQGLQFLFEYFSETQRNKGNFPGRFSGRQFSNSRSEMNVSTLELGDSALYLCASRFRDQVGEQYFGPGTRLTVT.

The chain carries TRBV19 and TRBJ1-2; 8 positions match TRBD1. The V segment lost 6 bases and the J segment 0 bases; nucleotides outside the gene matches: 15. Germline CDR1 LNHDA, CDR2 SQIVND (reference sequence). This CDR3 contains 18 residues. The CDR3 loop is CASRNHRTGHRANYGYTF. The CDR3 nucleotides are TGTGCCAGTAGGAACCACAGGACAGGGCACAGGGCTAACTATGGCTACACCTTC.